The T cell receptor beta chain under discussion was sequenced for a study of CD8 T cells in Susac syndrome (dated by TCRdb to 2018 to 2020). Some background on the complete study: The study used repertoire sequencing to test whether antigen drove CD8+ T cell activation and differentiation in Susac syndrome.

According to the germline V gene (reference sequence), CDR1 reads LGHDT and CDR2 reads YNNKEL. There are 14 amino acids in the CDR3, from cysteine to phenylalanine inclusive. Solely the CDR3 DNA is kept, with 42 bases framed from the first base. The V end loses 4 bases and the J end loses 5 bases, and a stretch of 14 bases separates them. With regard to this clonotype: Which antigen it targets is not known. Base quality data are lacking; no much larger clone is found one base away.

RNA was extracted with the RNeasy kit and roughly 0.45 to 1 ug was reverse transcribed using random hexamers. The immunoSEQ multiplex PCR assay, which covers 54 Vbeta and 13 Jbeta segments, was used to amplify TCR beta CDR3 regions. Bias from PCR amplification was corrected by using a synthetic template baseline for primer optimization and for computational correction. The study's processing was this. Reads were annotated to V, D and J genes according to IMGT and were analyzed with immunoSEQ Analyzer, with only productive sequences retained. Clonality was computed as one minus Shannon entropy normalized by log2 of the number of productive unique sequences. Public and private clones were assessed among the 100 most prevalent clones of each patient and control. Susac-specific clones were defined as absent from healthy and MS cohorts, roughly 1,100 published viral clones and other ImmuneACCESS disease sequences. TCRdb ran its own pipeline on the public reads, namely fastp trimming at Q25 and MiXCR clone calling, and kept in-frame beta chains. Entries that share a CDR3 protein sequence are merged under the most common genes and DNA. For this entry, the V and J calls and clone size follow TCRdb and not the study's own pipeline. Counted in this sample were about 210,000 distinct CDR3 sequences; around 96% of them appeared once. In total, the top ten clones hold 0.085% to 0.095% of the sample.

Peripheral blood CD8+ and CD4+ T cells from healthy donors, Susac syndrome patients and multiple sclerosis patients were profiled using high-throughput TCR beta sequencing. The multiple sclerosis controls were treatment-naive patients who had stable or active relapsing-remitting disease and met the revised McDonald criteria. Bulk CD8+ and CD4+ T cells were purified by magnetic negative isolation, whereas CD8+ TEMRA cells were enriched by FACS. Blood was drawn into EDTA tubes, processed within 24 hours, and PBMCs were isolated by density gradient centrifugation. PBMCs intended for TCR sequencing were cryopreserved in liquid nitrogen and thawed later in a water bath at 37 degrees C. Purity of sorted or isolated CD4+, CD8+ and CD8+ TEMRA cells was at least 90%. Paper-wide results and their limitations: The study acknowledged that relatively few individuals were included in the TCR sequencing and HLA analysis.

The receptor chain draws on TRBV3-1 and TRBJ2-5; 5 matching bases give a weak D call of TRBD2. The receptor was derived from a human donor with multiple sclerosis. The material sequenced was CD4+ T cells from PBMCs. The CDR3 loop reads CASSLPGILETQYF. The sequenced DNA is TGTGCCAGCAGCCTCCCGGGGATTTTGGAGACCCAGTACTTC.